What follows are 26 T cell receptor beta chains derived from one specimen sequenced in a study of T cell responses to AZD1222 COVID-19 vaccine. Libraries were prepared by immunoSEQ multiplex PCR; TCRdb keeps only in-frame clonotypes and omits some of them. The table shows roughly 180,000 clones, with over 80% occurring only once. The specimen comprised peripheral blood, sampled 28 days after the second dose of the MenACWY control vaccine. The receptors were sampled from an adult who received the MenACWY meningococcal vaccine as a control.

The rearrangement joins TRBV30 to TRBJ1-5; D is uncertain. Trimming removed 1 base at V and 5 bases at J, with 12 bases between. The CDR3 consists of 14 residues. CDR1 is GTSNPN and CDR2 is SVGIG in the germline V gene (reference sequence). The CDR3 spells CAWSGPTTHQPQHF. In DNA form, the CDR3 reads TGTGCCTGGAGTGGCCCGACGACCCATCAGCCCCAGCATTTT.

J is TRBJ1-1 and V is TRBV18; TRBD1 might be the D (6 bases). The V and J ends lost 6 bases and 5 bases respectively, with 16 bases between them. CDR1 is KGHSH, CDR2 LQKENI, per germline. The CDR3 consists of 14 residues. In nucleotides, the CDR3 is TGTGCCAGCTCGCGGACAGCCTTGAGGACTGAAGCTTTCTTT. It codes for CASSRTALRTEAFF.

The rearrangement uses TRBV5-5 and TRBJ2-1; TRBD2 matches 8 bases. The germline V gene encodes CDR1 SGHKS and CDR2 YYEKEE (reference sequence). This CDR3 contains 15 residues. The ends lost 2 bases at V and 2 bases at J; junction bases unmatched: 3. CDR3 coding DNA: TGTGCCAGCAGCTTTCGACTAGCGCCCTACAATGAGCAGTTCTTC. This codes for CASSFRLAPYNEQFF.

The chain links TRBV28 to TRBJ1-6, with D possibly TRBD1 on 6 matching bases. Germline-derived CDR1 and CDR2 are MDHEN and SYDVKM. The CDR3 covers 15 residues. V was clipped by 10 bases and J by 1 base, with 14 bases between them. The CDR3 coding sequence is TGTGCCACAACAATACAGGGTTCCTATAATTCACCCCTCCACTTT. It encodes CATTIQGSYNSPLHF.

The chain uses TRBV19 and TRBJ2-7; TRBD2 matches at 7 bases. The CDR3 has 14 amino acids. V dropped 6 bases and J dropped 5; count of bases not matched to a gene: 10. Looked up from germline, CDR1 is LNHDA and CDR2 is SQIVND (reference sequence). The CDR3 DNA reads as TGTGCCAGTAGGGACGGGACTAATCCCAACGAGCAGTACTTC. Encoded protein: CASRDGTNPNEQYF.

The chain uses TRBV7-2 and TRBJ1-1; D is possibly TRBD1 (6 bases). The CDR3 contains 19 residues. Germline values: CDR1 SGHTA, CDR2 FQGNSA. Trimming left V 2 bases short and J 9 bases short, with 31 bases between. This CDR3 reads CASSLRALTAPTGQSKAFF. The CDR3 DNA reads as TGTGCCAGCAGCTTAAGGGCTCTAACGGCCCCGACAGGACAGTCTAAAGCTTTCTTT.

This clone occurred once. The DNA of the CDR3 is TGTGCCAGCTCATTCGAGACAGGGGGCAATGAGCAGTACTTC. It yields the protein CASSFETGGNEQYF. J is TRBJ2-7 and V is TRBV2; TRBD1 matches 10 bases. CDR3 length equals 14 residues. Germline V gene sequence: CDR1 SNHLY, CDR2 FYNNEI. V dropped 8 bases and J dropped 7; count of bases not matched to a gene: 11. Variable domain in full (rest from reference TRBV2 and TRBJ2-7): EPEVTQTPSHQVTQMGQEVILRCVPISNHLYFYWYRQILGQKVEFLVSFYNNEISEKSEIFDDQFSVERPDGSNFTLKIRSTKLEDSAMYFCASSFETGGNEQYFGPGTRLTVT.

This rearrangement joins TRBV4-1 to TRBJ2-7; D unclear. The V gene lost 0 bases and the J gene lost 9 bases, with 15 bases spanning the gap. Per the germline V gene, CDR1 is MGHRA and CDR2 is YSYEKL. CDR3 length: 14 amino acids. CDR3 loop: CASSQDELAPGQYF. CDR3 DNA: TGCGCCAGCAGCCAAGATGAACTCGCCCCCGGGCAGTACTTC.

The rearrangement links TRBV3-1 (or the pseudogene TRBV3-2) to TRBJ1-2, with D perhaps matching TRBD1 (5 bases). V dropped 4 bases and J dropped 7 bases, with 16 bases sitting between them. The CDR3 totals 14 residues. Germline CDR1 LGHDT, CDR2 YNNKEL (reference sequence). CDR3: CASSPIAGSIGYTF. CDR3 coding DNA: TGTGCCAGCAGCCCCATAGCAGGGAGCATTGGCTACACCTTC.

The chain is built from TRBV5-1 and TRBJ1-1; D not certain. This CDR3 is 14 amino acids long. CDR1 SGHRS and CDR2 YFSETQ come from the germline V gene. V shed 0 bases and J shed 0 bases, with 6 bases lying between them. The DNA for the CDR3 is TGCGCCAGCAGCTTGGGCAGCATGAACACTGAAGCTTTCTTT. It translates to CASSLGSMNTEAFF.

J is TRBJ1-2 and V is TRBV10-3, with D perhaps matching TRBD1 (5 bases). The CDR3 has 14 amino acids. The V end lost 3 bases, the J end lost 7 bases, and 15 bases lay between the germline ends. Per germline, CDR1 ENHRY and CDR2 SYGVKD. For the CDR3, the DNA is TGTGCCATCAGTGAAAATGCAGGGACCGGTGGCTACACCTTC. This gives the protein CAISENAGTGGYTF.

The CDR3 protein is CASSQVEILNSPLHF. The DNA for the CDR3 is TGTGCCAGCAGCCAAGTTGAGATACTCAATTCACCCCTCCACTTT. This chain uses TRBV4-2 with TRBJ1-6, with no clear D. Per the germline V gene, CDR1 is LGHNA and CDR2 is YNFKEQ. The V end lost 1 base, the J end lost 7 bases, and 11 bases lay between the germline ends. The CDR3 length is 15 residues.

The rearrangement links TRBV28 to TRBJ2-7, with 8 bases fitting TRBD2. This CDR3 has 15 amino acids. The ends lost 3 bases at V and 0 bases at J; junction bases unmatched: 4. Germline assignment: CDR1 MDHEN and CDR2 SYDVKM. The CDR3 loop reads CASSFPRGASYEQYF. For the CDR3, the DNA is TGTGCCAGCAGTTTTCCGCGGGGGGCCTCCTACGAGCAGTACTTC.

In regard to this clone: Other nucleotide sequences in the sample specify the same CDR3. The rearrangement uses TRBV3-1 (or the pseudogene TRBV3-2) and TRBJ1-1, with D perhaps matching TRBD1 (5 bases). The germline V and J ends were trimmed by 9 bases and 6 bases, with 11 bases remaining between them. This CDR3 is built from 11 residues. Germline loops: CDR1 LGHDT, CDR2 YNNKEL (reference sequence). CDR3: CASSRGSEAFF. For the CDR3, the DNA is TGTGCCAGTTCGAGGGGTTCTGAAGCTTTCTTT.

This sequence joins TRBV27 and TRBJ2-3; a weak D match, TRBD1 (7 bases). In germline, CDR1 is MNHEY, CDR2 SMNVEV (reference sequence). Trimming pared 7 bases from V and 4 bases from J, leaving 18 bases between. The CDR3 length is 15 residues. This chain's CDR3 is CASILTGEVPDTQYF. The CDR3 DNA is TGTGCCAGCATCCTAACAGGGGAGGTTCCAGATACGCAGTATTTT.

The rearrangement uses TRBV5-4 and TRBJ1-1; D is possibly TRBD1 (6 bases). This CDR3 is built from 14 residues. V shed 4 bases and J shed 4 bases, with 14 bases lying between them. Germline V gene lookup returns CDR1 SGHNT and CDR2 YYREEE (reference sequence). The CDR3 protein is CASSPGGGITEAFF. The CDR3 DNA reads as TGTGCCAGCAGCCCCGGTGGGGGCATCACTGAAGCTTTCTTT.

The J gene is TRBJ2-5, the V gene TRBV7-2; D might be TRBD2 (5 bases). The CDR3 extends over 14 amino acids. V lost 8 bases to trimming and J lost 5 bases, with 18 bases between them. Germline V gene sequence: CDR1 SGHTA, CDR2 FQGNSA. The CDR3 protein is CASLGVRGRETQYF. CDR3 DNA: TGTGCCAGCCTTGGGGTTCGAGGGCGGGAGACCCAGTACTTC.

This clone has a single count. This chain uses TRBV7-8 with TRBJ1-5; 9 positions match TRBD1. Germline CDR1 SGHVS, CDR2 FQNEAQ. With V trimmed by 2 bases and J by 4 bases, 6 bases remained unmatched. The CDR3 is 16 residues long. This chain's CDR3 is CASSLWTGVNNQPQHF. The DNA for the CDR3 is TGTGCCAGCAGCTTATGGACAGGGGTAAATAATCAGCCCCAGCATTTT. The full variable domain, completed using reference TRBV7-8 and TRBJ1-5, is GAGVSQSPRYKVAKRGQDVALRCDPISGHVSLFWYQQALGQGPEFLTYFQNEAQLDKSGLPSDRFFAERPEGSVSTLKIQRTQQEDSAVYLCASSLWTGVNNQPQHFGDGTRLSIL.

CDR3 sequence: CASSVVGTGGQDTQYF. In DNA form, the CDR3 reads TGTGCCAGCAGCGTAGTAGGGACAGGGGGCCAAGATACGCAGTATTTT. This chain links TRBV9 with TRBJ2-3; 12 bases are a match to TRBD1. Trimming at V came to 0 bases and at J to 5 bases, leaving 4 bases not matched to a gene. Per the germline V gene, CDR1 is SGDLS and CDR2 is YYNGEE. The CDR3 is made up of 16 amino acids.

The chain recombines TRBV10-1 with TRBJ1-1; no clear D gene. Per germline, CDR1 WNHNN and CDR2 SYGVQD (reference sequence). Deletions cut 8 bases from V and 0 bases from J, with 10 bases between. This CDR3 spans 13 amino acids. The CDR3 DNA follows: TGCGCCAGCGCTCCAGCCATGAACACTGAAGCTTTCTTT. It yields the protein CASAPAMNTEAFF.

This clone came up once. V usage is TRBV30 and J usage is TRBJ1-4; 10 bases are a match to TRBD1. Trimming took 2 bases from V and 8 from J; bases not matched to a gene: 8. Germline CDR1 GTSNPN, CDR2 SVGIG (reference sequence). The CDR3 sequence is 15 residues long. For the CDR3, the DNA is TGTGCCTGGAGTCTTGGGACAGGGGCCCGGGAAAAACTGTTTTTT. It specifies CAWSLGTGAREKLFF. Complete variable domain (other parts from reference TRBV30 and TRBJ1-4): SQTIHQWPATLVQPVGSPLSLECTVEGTSNPNLYWYRQAAGRGLQLLFYSVGIGQISSEVPQNLSASRPQDRQFILSSKKLLLSDSGFYLCAWSLGTGAREKLFFGSGTQLSVL.

This chain uses TRBV30 with TRBJ1-2; 9 positions match TRBD1. Trimming removed 3 bases from V and 6 bases from J; junction bases left unmatched: 11. CDR1 is GTSNPN and CDR2 is SVGIG in the germline V gene (reference sequence). CDR3 size: 15 residues. Here the CDR3 DNA reads TGTGCCTGGAGGGGTACGGGACAGGGAAACGATGGCTACACCTTC. Protein sequence: CAWRGTGQGNDGYTF.

In its sample, this clone was seen a few times. Other DNA sequences in the sample encode the same CDR3. The rearrangement links TRBV5-1 to TRBJ1-1, with D unclear. CDR3 length: 13 residues. Germline values: CDR1 SGHRS, CDR2 YFSETQ. The V end lost 0 bases, the J end lost 1 base, and 4 bases lay between the germline ends. CDR3 nucleotide sequence: TGCGCCAGCAGCTTGGGGGGGAACACTGAAGCTTTCTTT. Translation gives CASSLGGNTEAFF.

This rearrangement joins TRBV29-1 to TRBJ2-3; unclear D gene. V gave up 5 bases and J gave up 1 base, with 10 bases separating them. The CDR3 is 13 residues long. In germline, CDR1 is SQVTM, CDR2 ANQGSEA. The CDR3 region is CSVPGSGTDTQYF. The CDR3 DNA sequence: TGCAGCGTTCCAGGAAGTGGCACAGATACGCAGTATTTT.

The gene calls are TRBV5-4 and TRBJ1-2, with 7 bases lining up with TRBD1. Trimming cost V 4 bases and J 2 bases; bases outside gene matches: 11. The CDR3 spans 16 residues. Germline CDR1 is SGHNT and CDR2 is YYREEE (reference sequence). The CDR3 bases are TGTGCCAGCAGCCCTATACCAAAGGGGGCAAACTATGGCTACACCTTC. The encoded protein is CASSPIPKGANYGYTF.

The CDR3, as DNA: TGTGCCAGCTCACGCAGAGAATTCTCTGGAAACACCATATATTTT. It is translated as CASSRREFSGNTIYF. The rearrangement uses TRBV18 and TRBJ1-3; D gene unclear. Germline CDR1 reads KGHSH; CDR2 reads LQKENI. The CDR3 extends over 15 amino acids. Trimming removed 4 bases from V and 0 bases from J, with 10 bases in between.